This T cell receptor beta chain was sequenced for a study of cytomegalovirus exposure and HLA in healthy donors. The PCR employed 60 Vbeta primers together with 13 Jbeta primers. Repertoires were generated with immunoSEQ multiplex PCR, while TCRdb's copy carries only in-frame clones and drops some. The sample table includes approximately 76,000 clones. Germline V gene data show CDR1 as SGHDT and CDR2 as YYEEEE. Trimming stripped 3 bases from V and 5 bases from J, with 15 bases between. There are 14 residues in the CDR3. This chain links TRBV5-6 with TRBJ2-7; D might be TRBD1 (6 bases). The material sequenced was PBMCs. The source is a man aged 18 to 35 in good health and CMV-seropositive. CDR3 region: CASSWGQGPNEQYF. The CDR3 bases are TGTGCCAGCAGCTGGGGCCAGGGGCCCAACGAGCAGTACTTC.